This T cell receptor (beta chain) originates from a study of T cell responses to AZD1222 COVID-19 vaccine. Study as a whole: The study pooled second doses at about 4 or about 12 weeks. Study-wide results and caveats: Spike-specific TCR depth and breadth grew after two AZD1222 doses. The sample set comprised mostly white British donors with more females, and clonal diversity was possibly underestimated.

Clones were read by immunoSEQ multiplex PCR, and TCRdb kept only the in-frame ones, dropping some. This sample has around 180,000 clones, with almost 90% found just once. This clone was counted only a few times. Its target is unknown. Germline V gene sequence: CDR1 SEHNR, CDR2 FQNEAQ (reference sequence). The V gene lost 5 bases and the J gene lost 4 bases, with 9 bases spanning the gap. This CDR3 is built from 12 residues. The rearrangement links TRBV7-9 to TRBJ2-7, with D perhaps matching TRBD2 (5 bases). This specimen consisted of peripheral blood, obtained on day 0 of AZD1222 vaccination. The origin of this receptor is an adult in good health. As DNA, the CDR3 is TGTGCCAGCAGCCCCGGGATTTACGAGCAGTACTTC. As protein: CASSPGIYEQYF.